A single sample gave rise to the 29 T cell receptor beta chains below, sequenced in a study of CD8+CD57+ T cells in acquired aplastic anemia. Genomic DNA acted as the template from which TCR beta VDJ combination and CDR3 sequence profiling were carried out. Using its own MiXCR run on the reads, TCRdb lists one record per CDR3 protein. The table lists 400,000 to 450,000 distinct CDR3 sequences, 55% to 75% of them singletons. Sequencing was done on a sample of sorted CD4+, CD8+, or CD8+CD57+ T cells (not recorded which) from PBMCs. The receptors were sampled from a human donor in good health, serving as a control.

This chain links TRBV5-8 with TRBJ1-2, with D unclear. The CDR3 spans 13 residues. CDR1 and CDR2 (germline): SGHTS, YDEGEE. Trimming stripped 5 bases from V and 3 bases from J, with 11 bases between. The CDR3 DNA follows: TGTGCCAGCAGGGTCGACGGGGACTATGGCTACACCTTC. This codes for CASRVDGDYGYTF.

This clonotype was counted many times. V is TRBV20-1 and J is TRBJ1-2; TRBD1 aligns across 7 bases. There are 15 residues in the CDR3. V shed 0 bases and J 5 bases; nucleotides not matched to a gene: 9. CDR1 DFQATT and CDR2 SNEGSKA come from the germline V gene (reference sequence). CDR3 nucleotides: TGCAGTGCTAGAGACGAGGTCACAGGGGTTTATGGCTACACCTTC. It codes for CSARDEVTGVYGYTF.

Concerning this clonotype itself: This clone may be a read error of a much larger clone one base away. The rearrangement uses TRBV20-1 and TRBJ1-2; D is uncertain. V was shortened by 5 bases and J by 3 bases, with 13 bases between the two germline ends. This CDR3 comprises 13 residues. Germline CDR1 is DFQATT and CDR2 is SNEGSKA (reference sequence). The CDR3 bases are TGCAGTGCTCGTACAGCTCCTCACTATGGCTACACCTTC. Translation: CSARTAPHYGYTF.

Note on this clonotype: At one of its ends the junction is not consistent with the germline gene, which may arise from a read error. The rearrangement links TRBV10-3 to TRBJ1-5; no reliable D call. This CDR3 spans 14 amino acids. Germline CDR1 ENHRY, CDR2 SYGVKD. In nucleotides, the CDR3 is TGTGCCAGCAGTGATCCCCCGAGCAATCAGCCCCAGCATTTT. It is translated as CASSDPPSNQPQHF.

On this clonotype: At one boundary the junction diverges from the germline segment, which might be a read error. The chain has TRBV9 and TRBJ1-1; no definite D call. The CDR3 totals 13 residues. CDR1 is SGDLS, CDR2 YYNGEE, per germline. CDR3 in amino acids: CASSVRTSTDTQF. In DNA, the CDR3 is TGTGCCAGCAGCGTCCGGACCAGCACAGATACGCAGTTT.

On this clonotype itself: A read error is likely, as this CDR3 ends without the conserved phenylalanine or tryptophan. CDR3 coding DNA: TGCGCCAGCAGCGTGTCGGGACTGGTCTACGAGCAGTACTCC. This codes for CASSVSGLVYEQYS. The chain links TRBV4-3 to TRBJ2-7; tentative D call: TRBD2 (6 bases). From germline, CDR1 is LGHNA and CDR2 YSLEER. V gave up 5 bases and J gave up 3 bases, with 14 bases separating them. There are 14 residues in the CDR3.

The chain is built from TRBV4-3 and TRBJ1-4, with 7 bases fitting TRBD1. After removal of 8 bases from V and 5 bases from J, the junction contained 14 bases not matched to a gene. The CDR3 contains 16 residues. Germline V lookup: CDR1 LGHNA, CDR2 YSLEER. CDR3 DNA sequence: TGCGCCAGCCGTTACCATCGGGGACAGCGGAATGAAAAACTGTTTTTT. It is translated as CASRYHRGQRNEKLFF.

The chain links TRBV2 to TRBJ1-6; D call uncertain. Germline V gene lookup returns CDR1 SNHLY and CDR2 FYNNEI. The CDR3 covers 13 residues. V was trimmed by 8 bases and J by 16 bases, leaving 21 bases between them. The CDR3 DNA follows: TGTGCCAGCGGACTGGCCACTGCGCAGCCTCTCCACTTT. Its protein is CASGLATAQPLHF.

As concerns this clonotype: The junction departs from the called germline gene at one end, perhaps through a read error. V and J are TRBV7-2 and TRBJ2-7, with 7 bases matching TRBD2. CDR3 size: 14 residues. Germline V gives CDR1 SGHTA, CDR2 FQGNSA. The CDR3 DNA follows: TGTGCCAGCAGCTTAGGGGGAGGGCCCCTCCACCATGGGTTC. This encodes CASSLGGGPLHHGF.

This chain connects TRBV9 to TRBJ1-3, with 8 nucleotides matching TRBD1. CDR1 SGDLS and CDR2 YYNGEE come from the germline V gene. The J segment lost 8 bases and the V segment lost 2 bases, leaving 12 bases of the junction unmatched. The CDR3 runs 16 residues. CDR3 in amino acids: CASSVIPDRVKYTIYF. The CDR3 DNA sequence: TGTGCCAGCAGCGTCATTCCGGACAGGGTTAAGTACACCATATATTTT. The full variable domain, in which reference TRBV9 and TRBJ1-3 provide the parts outside the CDR3, is DSGVTQTPKHLITATGQRVTLRCSPRSGDLSVYWYQQSLDQGLQFLIQYYNGEERAKGNILERFSAQQFPDLHSELNLSSLELGDSALYFCASSVIPDRVKYTIYFGEGSWLTVV.

This clonotype has at least ten counts. The V and J genes are TRBV11-2 and TRBJ1-1, with no clear D. Germline CDR1 is SGHAT and CDR2 is FQNNGV. Trimming left V 2 bases short and J 1 base short, with 5 bases between. This CDR3 region has 13 residues. The CDR3 coding sequence is TGTGCCAGCAGCTTAAGTGGGAACACTGAAGCTTTCTTT. Its translation is CASSLSGNTEAFF. Variable domain in full (rest from reference TRBV11-2 and TRBJ1-1): EAGVAQSPRYKIIEKRQSVAFWCNPISGHATLYWYQQILGQGPKLLIQFQNNGVVDDSQLPKDRFSAERLKGVDSTLKIQPAKLEDSAVYLCASSLSGNTEAFFGQGTRLTVV.

A few counts support this clonotype. The rearrangement links TRBV30 to TRBJ1-4, with D perhaps matching TRBD1 (6 bases). V lost 1 base and J 2 bases, leaving 14 bases between the germline ends. Germline-derived CDR1 and CDR2 are GTSNPN and SVGIG (reference sequence). The CDR3 is 16 residues long. In nucleotides, the CDR3 is TGTGCCTGGAGTGGCAACTTAGGGGGGACTAATGAAAAACTGTTTTTT. Its protein product is CAWSGNLGGTNEKLFF.

This clonotype has only one observation. The chain joins TRBV2 to TRBJ1-1, with 9 nucleotides matching TRBD1. J gave up 0 bases and V 3 bases, and 5 bases lay outside the gene matches. This CDR3 has 16 amino acids. Germline V CDR1 and CDR2: SNHLY, FYNNEI. CDR3 nucleotide sequence: TGTGCCAGCAGTGAGGCCGGGACAGGGCTGAACACTGAAGCTTTCTTT. Translated, it gives CASSEAGTGLNTEAFF.

Comments on this clonotype: Its ends do not fully match the called genes, so a read error is possible. V is TRBV11-2 and J is TRBJ1-3; 7 bases line up with TRBD1. The CDR3 length is 12 residues. The germline V gene has CDR1 SGHAT and CDR2 FQNNGV. In DNA, the CDR3 is TGTGCCAGCAGCCCGACAGGGACGGACAGGCTCTTT. Protein product: CASSPTGTDRLF.

This clonotype has a count of ten or more. The DNA of the CDR3 is TGTGCCAGTAGTATCGTGGGGCAGCCCCAGCATTTT. Translating gives CASSIVGQPQHF. This chain uses TRBV19 with TRBJ1-5; D is ambiguous. The V end lost 3 bases, the J end lost 7 bases, and 7 bases lay between the germline ends. Germline V gene sequence: CDR1 LNHDA, CDR2 SQIVND (reference sequence). This CDR3 has 12 residues.

This clonotype was recorded many times. The chain links TRBV20-1 to TRBJ1-1; a possible D gene is TRBD1 (5 bases). Germline V CDR1 and CDR2: DFQATT, SNEGSKA (reference sequence). The CDR3 loop spans 14 amino acids. Trimming left V 5 bases short and J 0 bases short, with 13 bases between. The CDR3 sequence: CSALGPLMNTEAFF. CDR3 bases: TGCAGTGCTCTGGGACCGTTGATGAACACTGAAGCTTTCTTT.

V is TRBV24-1 and J is TRBJ1-2, with D unclear. Germline assignment: CDR1 KGHDR and CDR2 SFDVKD. The V and J ends lost 4 bases and 5 bases respectively, with 10 bases between them. CDR3 length equals 13 residues. Here the CDR3 reads CATSDSGSYGYTF. The CDR3 bases are TGTGCCACCAGTGACAGCGGATCATATGGCTACACCTTC.

This chain connects TRBV24-1 to TRBJ2-7; tentatively, D is TRBD2 (6 bases). V was shortened by 4 bases and J by 2 bases, with 20 bases between the two germline ends. Germline V CDR1 and CDR2: KGHDR, SFDVKD. There are 17 residues in the CDR3. The CDR3 here is CATSDPVPGLGAYEQYF. CDR3 coding DNA: TGTGCCACCAGTGACCCAGTTCCGGGACTGGGGGCCTACGAGCAGTACTTC.

A word on this clonotype: Germline is not matched at one junction end, which may reflect a read error. The rearrangement links TRBV7-3 to TRBJ2-3; D is unresolved. The CDR3 has 14 residues. Germline values: CDR1 SGHTA, CDR2 FQGTGA. The CDR3 DNA is TGTGCCAGCAGCTTAAGGGGAACTGTGGCAGATACGCAGTTT. Translation: CASSLRGTVADTQF.

This clonotype was detected ten times or more. The chain recombines TRBV20-1 with TRBJ1-1; weak D call: TRBD1 (5 bases). Trimming pared 8 bases from V and 2 bases from J, leaving 15 bases between. This CDR3 is 13 amino acids long. Looked up from germline, CDR1 is DFQATT and CDR2 is SNEGSKA (reference sequence). The CDR3 DNA reads as TGCAGTCCAGAAGGACACATAAACACTGAAGCTTTCTTT. Residues: CSPEGHINTEAFF.

With regard to this clonotype: This CDR3 fails to terminate in the conserved phenylalanine or tryptophan, so it likely reflects a read error. No DNA is shown, since the ends of the CDR3 on it are uncertain; the CDR3 is the one TCRdb lists. The chain joins TRBV10-3 to TRBJ1-3. Germline loops: CDR1 ENHRY, CDR2 SYGVKD. Ends included, the CDR3 has 16 residues. This CDR3 is CASSEPGRNSGYTICS.

This clonotype was counted at least ten times. The J gene is TRBJ2-7, the V gene TRBV6-1; D gene ambiguous. Germline lookup yields CDR1 MNHNS and CDR2 SASEGT. CDR3 size: 11 residues. The V gene lost 5 bases and the J gene lost 3 bases, with 5 bases spanning the gap. The CDR3 nucleotides read TGTGCCAGCAGTCACTTCTACGAGCAGTACTTC. This gives the protein CASSHFYEQYF.

The rearrangement joins TRBV20-1 to TRBJ2-1; possible D gene TRBD2, 6 bases. V gave up 3 bases and J gave up 10 bases, with 13 bases separating them. This CDR3 is 12 amino acids long. Germline V gene data show CDR1 as DFQATT and CDR2 as SNEGSKA (reference sequence). CDR3 in DNA: TGCAGTGCTAGTGCCATTCTAGCGGAGCAGTTCTTC. This encodes CSASAILAEQFF.

The V and J genes are TRBV5-5 and TRBJ2-7, with TRBD1 matching over 8 bases. Looked up from germline, CDR1 is SGHKS and CDR2 is YYEKEE (reference sequence). The CDR3 covers 14 residues. J was trimmed by 7 bases and V by 2 bases; bases with no gene match: 8. The CDR3 region is CASSFMMTGDEQYF. The CDR3 region has the DNA TGTGCCAGCAGCTTCATGATGACAGGGGATGAGCAGTACTTC.

This clonotype was observed at least ten times. V is TRBV5-8 and J is TRBJ1-2; maybe TRBD1 (6 bases). This CDR3 contains 14 residues. Germline V lookup: CDR1 SGHTS, CDR2 YDEGEE. Trimming took 3 bases from V and 8 from J, leaving 17 bases between them. CDR3 protein: CASSSIKQGRGYTF. The CDR3, as DNA: TGTGCCAGCAGCTCGATAAAACAGGGTAGGGGCTACACCTTC. Filled out from reference TRBV5-8 and TRBJ1-2, the complete variable domain reads EAGVTQSPTHLIKTRGQQATLRCSPISGHTSVYWYQQALGLGLQFLLWYDEGEERNRGNFPPRFSGRQFPNYSSELNVNALELEDSALYLCASSSIKQGRGYTFGSGTRLTVV.

On this clonotype itself: At one boundary the junction diverges from the germline segment, which might be a read error. CDR3: CSATGHRGNNGYTF. CDR3 nucleotides: TGCAGTGCTACTGGGCACAGGGGTAACAATGGCTACACCTTC. The chain combines TRBV20-1 with TRBJ1-2; 7 positions agree with TRBD1. Germline values: CDR1 DFQATT, CDR2 SNEGSKA (reference sequence). CDR3 length: 14 amino acids.

This clonotype was picked up many times. The rearrangement uses TRBV19 and TRBJ1-5; 8 bases map to TRBD1. V lost 5 bases to trimming and J lost 3 bases; unmatched junction nucleotides: 6. Germline CDR1 is LNHDA and CDR2 is SQIVND (reference sequence). The CDR3 sequence is 15 residues long. CDR3 region: CASSPTRGPNQPQHF. CDR3 in DNA: TGTGCCAGTAGTCCTACCAGGGGGCCCAATCAGCCCCAGCATTTT. Together with reference TRBV19 and TRBJ1-5, the CDR3 gives the full variable domain: DGGITQSPKYLFRKEGQNVTLSCEQNLNHDAMYWYRQDPGQGLRLIYYSQIVNDFQKGDIAEGYSVSREKKESFPLTVTSAQKNPTAFYLCASSPTRGPNQPQHFGDGTRLSIL.

This chain joins TRBV7-3 and TRBJ1-2; D is unresolved. Germline CDR1 and CDR2: SGHTA and FQGTGA. V was pared by 6 bases and J by 4 bases, with 12 bases between. CDR3 length equals 13 residues. This CDR3 is CASRFDGVYGYTF. Here the CDR3 DNA reads TGTGCCAGCAGGTTTGACGGGGTCTATGGCTACACCTTC.

This clonotype was observed many times. DNA of the CDR3: TGTGCCAGTACCCCGGACAGGAACACTGAAGCTTTCTTT. The encoded protein is CASTPDRNTEAFF. The chain carries TRBV19 and TRBJ1-1, with TRBD1 as a possible D gene (6 bases). Germline V gene sequence: CDR1 LNHDA, CDR2 SQIVND (reference sequence). CDR3 length: 13 residues. The ends were cut back, 7 bases at V and 1 base at J, with 10 bases in the middle.